This T cell receptor (beta chain) is from a study of blood T cells in healthy people across ages. Looking at the study overall: Capture by template switching was about one barcoded beta molecule per two T cells. Points from the study as a whole: Unsorted PBMCs prevented conclusive naive versus antigen-experienced comparison.

The germline CDR1 and CDR2 sequences are SGHTA and FQGNSA. The V end lost 4 bases, the J end lost 6 bases, and 13 bases lay between the germline ends. The CDR3 runs to 14 residues. About this clonotype: Its antigen is as yet unknown.

The second PCR ran 7 to 11 cycles with a sample-barcoded 5' primer and J-beta primers. TCRdb reprocessed the 5' RACE reads via MiXCR and lists one record per CDR3 protein. Of 350,000 to 450,000 distinct CDR3 sequences listed, about 55% are singletons. The chain uses TRBV7-2 and TRBJ2-4; D remains ambiguous. Material for sequencing was blood. The clonotype originates from a man between 60 and 75 years old in good health. The CDR3 is CASSSNYDLNIQYF. Written as DNA, the CDR3 is TGTGCCAGCAGCTCGAATTATGACCTAAACATTCAGTACTTC.